The 17 T cell receptor beta chains below were found in one sample sequenced in a study of blood T cell repertoires in COVID-19. Some clones are missing from TCRdb's copy, which holds only in-frame ones; the method was immunoSEQ multiplex PCR. The table lists some 40,000 clones, 85% to 95% of them singletons. Source material: peripheral blood. Source of these receptors: a man in his forties or fifties with COVID-19, enrolled during active disease.

The CDR3 sequence: CASLAGGWETQYF. The CDR3 coding sequence is TGTGCCAGCCTAGCGGGAGGATGGGAGACCCAGTACTTC. The chain links TRBV12-3 or TRBV12-4 to TRBJ2-5; 11 bases agree with TRBD2. With 8 bases clipped from V and 5 bases from J, the junction kept 4 bases outside the gene matches. This CDR3 is 13 amino acids long.

The chain recombines TRBV4-3 with TRBJ1-2, with a weak D call TRBD1 (5 bases). Trimming pared 1 base from V and 3 bases from J, leaving 6 bases between. The germline CDR1 and CDR2 sequences are LGHNA and YSLEER. CDR3 length: 13 residues. CDR3 in amino acids: CASSQAGDYGYTF. Written as DNA, the CDR3 is TGCGCCAGCAGCCAAGCGGGGGACTATGGCTACACCTTC.

V gene TRBV7-8 combines with J gene TRBJ2-5; TRBD1 might be the D (5 bases). V shed 4 bases and J shed 2 bases, with 14 bases lying between them. The length of the CDR3 is 15 residues. Per the germline V gene, CDR1 is SGHVS and CDR2 is FQNEAQ. The CDR3 coding sequence is TGTGCCAGCAGCTACCCGAACCAGGGTCAAGAGACCCAGTACTTC. The encoded protein is CASSYPNQGQETQYF.

The chain couples TRBV5-6 to TRBJ1-6, with 8 bases that match TRBD1. The CDR3 is made up of 16 amino acids. Germline V gene lookup returns CDR1 SGHDT and CDR2 YYEEEE. With V trimmed by 0 bases and J by 4 bases, 3 bases remained unmatched. The CDR3 loop reads CASSLARTGYNSPLHF. CDR3 in DNA: TGTGCCAGCAGCTTGGCCCGGACAGGGTATAATTCACCCCTCCACTTT. Full variable domain (outside the CDR3, taken from reference TRBV5-6 and TRBJ1-6): DAGVTQSPTHLIKTRGQQVTLRCSPKSGHDTVSWYQQALGQGPQFIFQYYEEEERQRGNFPDRFSGHQFPNYSSELNVNALLLGDSALYLCASSLARTGYNSPLHFGNGTRLTVT.

This clone was seen a single time. The gene calls are TRBV7-9 and TRBJ1-3; 7 bases are a match to TRBD1. Germline CDR1 reads SEHNR; CDR2 reads FQNEAQ (reference sequence). The CDR3 sequence is 14 residues long. J lost 2 bases, V lost 2 bases, and 0 bases had no gene match. The CDR3 DNA is TGTGCCAGCAGCTTAACAGGGGCTGGAAACACCATATATTTT. Its translation is CASSLTGAGNTIYF.

The chain couples TRBV4-2 to TRBJ2-1, with D maybe TRBD2 (6 bases). The length of the CDR3 is 12 residues. V shed 4 bases and J shed 12 bases, with 13 bases lying between them. The germline gives CDR1 LGHNA, CDR2 YNFKEQ. CDR3 sequence: CASSPNRDWQFF. CDR3 nucleotide sequence: TGTGCCAGCAGCCCGAACCGGGACTGGCAGTTCTTC.

V gene TRBV5-1 combines with J gene TRBJ2-3; a weak D match, TRBD1 (6 bases). CDR1 and CDR2 from the germline V gene are SGHRS and YFSETQ. The CDR3 sequence is 14 residues long. The germline V and J ends were trimmed by 4 bases and 6 bases, with 15 bases remaining between them. The CDR3 protein is CASSPRQVMDTQYF. For the CDR3, the DNA is TGCGCCAGCAGCCCAAGACAGGTGATGGATACGCAGTATTTT. Full variable domain (outside the CDR3, taken from reference TRBV5-1 and TRBJ2-3): KAGVTQTPRYLIKTRGQQVTLSCSPISGHRSVSWYQQTPGQGLQFLFEYFSETQRNKGNFPGRFSGRQFSNSRSEMNVSTLELGDSALYLCASSPRQVMDTQYFGPGTRLTVL.

The chain joins TRBV15 to TRBJ2-7, with D possibly being TRBD2 (6 bases). There are 14 residues in the CDR3. CDR1 is LNHNV and CDR2 is YYDKDF in the germline V gene (reference sequence). Trimming pared 3 bases from V and 4 bases from J, leaving 13 bases between. CDR3: CATSRGGSAYEQYF. CDR3 in DNA: TGTGCCACCAGCAGGGGGGGTAGTGCTTACGAGCAGTACTTC.

The rearrangement joins TRBV6-1 to TRBJ1-4; tentative D call: TRBD1 (5 bases). V gave up 3 bases and J gave up 7 bases, with 12 bases separating them. The CDR3 covers 14 residues. CDR1 is MNHNS and CDR2 is SASEGT in the germline V gene. The CDR3 region is CASSDRQRGEKLFF. The CDR3 bases are TGTGCCAGCAGTGATAGACAGCGAGGTGAAAAACTGTTTTTT.

This chain uses TRBV2 with TRBJ2-2; 7 nucleotides agree with TRBD1. The CDR3 runs 15 residues. J gave up 5 bases and V 5 bases, and 8 bases lay outside the gene matches. Germline CDR1 and CDR2: SNHLY and FYNNEI. This CDR3 reads CASSSDRIGTGELFF. The CDR3 DNA follows: TGTGCCAGCAGTTCGGACAGGATCGGGACCGGGGAGCTGTTTTTT.

In the case of this clone: Within the sample, other DNA sequences also encode this same CDR3. V gene TRBV12-3 or TRBV12-4 combines with J gene TRBJ1-3; the D is unclear. The CDR3 loop spans 11 amino acids. Trimming left V 5 bases short and J 4 bases short, with 3 bases between. This CDR3 is CASSLGNTIYF. The CDR3 coding sequence is TGTGCCAGCAGTCTCGGAAACACCATATATTTT.

The chain is built from TRBV11-2 and TRBJ2-3; 12 nucleotides match TRBD2. The germline CDR1 and CDR2 sequences are SGHAT and FQNNGV. V shed 4 bases and J 4 bases; nucleotides not matched to a gene: 6. The CDR3 length is 16 residues. CDR3 nucleotide sequence: TGTGCCAGCAGCTCCCGACTAGCGGGAGCGGCAGATACGCAGTATTTT. Its translation: CASSSRLAGAADTQYF.

This rearrangement joins TRBV28 to TRBJ2-5, with 10 nucleotides matching TRBD2. Losses at the gene ends were 5 bases for V and 5 bases for J; bases not matched to a gene: 11. The CDR3 is made up of 16 amino acids. Germline V gene sequence: CDR1 MDHEN, CDR2 SYDVKM. CDR3 nucleotide sequence: TGTGCCAGCAGTGGGCCTAGCGGGAGTAGCGGTGAGACCCAGTACTTC. It specifies CASSGPSGSSGETQYF.

The J gene is TRBJ2-7, the V gene TRBV5-1; 10 positions agree with TRBD2. Per germline, CDR1 SGHRS and CDR2 YFSETQ. J was trimmed by 3 bases and V by 0 bases; bases with no gene match: 15. The CDR3 sequence is 19 residues long. Here the CDR3 reads CASSLEAGLAGGANYEQYF. The CDR3 nucleotides read TGCGCCAGCAGCTTGGAGGCTGGCTTAGCGGGAGGTGCCAACTACGAGCAGTACTTC.

The chain is built from TRBV4-2 and TRBJ1-1; D is uncertain. CDR3 length: 14 residues. Trimming took 4 bases from V and 4 from J, leaving 13 bases between them. Germline V lookup: CDR1 LGHNA, CDR2 YNFKEQ. The CDR3 DNA reads TGTGCCAGCAGCCCGGGGTGGGAGGTCACTGAAGCTTTCTTT. Its protein product is CASSPGWEVTEAFF.

The V gene is TRBV19, the J gene TRBJ2-7; 10 nucleotides agree with TRBD1. Losses at the gene ends were 6 bases for V and 3 bases for J; bases not matched to a gene: 5. Germline V gene sequence: CDR1 LNHDA, CDR2 SQIVND (reference sequence). This CDR3 comprises 14 residues. The CDR3 nucleotides are TGTGCCAGTAGGCTTGGGACAGGGGACTACGAGCAGTACTTC. Protein product: CASRLGTGDYEQYF.

This chain uses TRBV2 with TRBJ1-4; perhaps TRBD1 as D (6 bases). V shed 5 bases and J shed 11 bases, with 15 bases lying between them. CDR3 length: 13 residues. The germline CDR1 and CDR2 sequences are SNHLY and FYNNEI. Here the CDR3 DNA reads TGTGCCAGCAGTCCGACCGGGACACCTAAACTGTTTTTT. This encodes CASSPTGTPKLFF.